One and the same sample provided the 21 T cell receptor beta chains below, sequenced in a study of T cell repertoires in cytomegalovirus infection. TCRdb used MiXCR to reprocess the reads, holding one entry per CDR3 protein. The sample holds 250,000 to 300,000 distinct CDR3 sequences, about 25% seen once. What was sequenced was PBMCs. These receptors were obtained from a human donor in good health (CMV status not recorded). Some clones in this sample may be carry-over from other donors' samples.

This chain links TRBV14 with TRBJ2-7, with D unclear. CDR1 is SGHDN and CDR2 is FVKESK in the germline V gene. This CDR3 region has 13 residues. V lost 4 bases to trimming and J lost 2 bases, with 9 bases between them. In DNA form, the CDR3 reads TGTGCCAGCAGCCCGTATGTGGCCTACGAGCAGTACTTC. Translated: CASSPYVAYEQYF.

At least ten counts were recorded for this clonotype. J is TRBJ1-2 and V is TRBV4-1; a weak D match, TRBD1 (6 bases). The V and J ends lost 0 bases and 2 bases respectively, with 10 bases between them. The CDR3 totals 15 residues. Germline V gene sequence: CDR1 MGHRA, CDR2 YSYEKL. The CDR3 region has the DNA TGCGCCAGCAGCCAAGAACAGGGAAAAAACTATGGCTACACCTTC. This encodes CASSQEQGKNYGYTF.

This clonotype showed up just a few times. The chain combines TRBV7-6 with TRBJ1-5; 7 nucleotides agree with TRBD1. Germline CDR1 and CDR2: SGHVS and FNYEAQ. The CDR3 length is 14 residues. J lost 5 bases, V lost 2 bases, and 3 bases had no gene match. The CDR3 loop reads CASSLIDRDQPQHF. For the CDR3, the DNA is TGTGCCAGCAGCTTAATTGACAGGGATCAGCCCCAGCATTTT. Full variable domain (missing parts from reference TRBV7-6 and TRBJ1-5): GAGVSQSPRYKVTKRGQDVALRCDPISGHVSLYWYRQALGQGPEFLTYFNYEAQQDKSGLPNDRFSAERPEGSISTLTIQRTEQRDSAMYRCASSLIDRDQPQHFGDGTRLSIL.

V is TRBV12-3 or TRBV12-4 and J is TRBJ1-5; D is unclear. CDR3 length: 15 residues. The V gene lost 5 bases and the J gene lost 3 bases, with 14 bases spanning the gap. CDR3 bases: TGTGCCAGCAGTCCCCGACGGACGCTCAATCAGCCCCAGCATTTT. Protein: CASSPRRTLNQPQHF.

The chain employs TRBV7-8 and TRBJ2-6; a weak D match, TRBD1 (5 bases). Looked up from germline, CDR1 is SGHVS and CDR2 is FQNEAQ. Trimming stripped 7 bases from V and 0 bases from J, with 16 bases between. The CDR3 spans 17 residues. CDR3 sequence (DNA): TGTGCCAGCACAACAAGGGGCAGAGCCTCTGGGGCCAACGTCCTGACTTTC. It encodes CASTTRGRASGANVLTF.

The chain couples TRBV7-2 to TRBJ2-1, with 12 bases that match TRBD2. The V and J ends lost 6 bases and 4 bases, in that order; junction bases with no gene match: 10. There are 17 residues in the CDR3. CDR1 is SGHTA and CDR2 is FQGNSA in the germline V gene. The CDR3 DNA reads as TGTGCCAGCAGGCTAGCGGGAGGGCCATTTGGGTACAATGAGCAGTTCTTC. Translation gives CASRLAGGPFGYNEQFF.

The CDR3, as DNA: TGTGCCACCAGTGATTTTAAACAGGATAATGAAAAACTGTTTTTT. Protein product: CATSDFKQDNEKLFF. This chain joins TRBV24-1 and TRBJ1-4; D is perhaps TRBD1 (5 bases). The CDR3 runs 15 residues. With 1 base removed from V and 4 bases from J, the gap between germline ends came to 9 bases. The V gene's germline CDR1 is KGHDR and CDR2 SFDVKD.

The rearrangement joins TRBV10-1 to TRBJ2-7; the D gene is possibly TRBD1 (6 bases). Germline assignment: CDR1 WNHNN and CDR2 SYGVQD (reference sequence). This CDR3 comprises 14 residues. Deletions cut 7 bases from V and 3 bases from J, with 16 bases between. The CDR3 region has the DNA TGCGCCAGCAAGGCTTGGGGGACACTCTACGAGCAGTACTTC. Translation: CASKAWGTLYEQYF.

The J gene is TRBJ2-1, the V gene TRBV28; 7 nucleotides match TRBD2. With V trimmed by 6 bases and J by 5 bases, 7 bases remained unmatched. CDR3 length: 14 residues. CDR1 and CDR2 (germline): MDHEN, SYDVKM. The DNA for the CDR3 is TGTGCCAGCAGACCGCTCGGGGGGAACAATGAGCAGTTCTTC. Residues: CASRPLGGNNEQFF.

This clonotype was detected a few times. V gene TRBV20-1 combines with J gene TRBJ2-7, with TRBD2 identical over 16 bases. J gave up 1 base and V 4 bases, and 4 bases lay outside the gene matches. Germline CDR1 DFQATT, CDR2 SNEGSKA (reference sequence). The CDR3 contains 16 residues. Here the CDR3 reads CSAKGLAGGVSYEQYF. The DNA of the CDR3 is TGCAGTGCTAAGGGACTAGCGGGAGGGGTGTCCTACGAGCAGTACTTC.

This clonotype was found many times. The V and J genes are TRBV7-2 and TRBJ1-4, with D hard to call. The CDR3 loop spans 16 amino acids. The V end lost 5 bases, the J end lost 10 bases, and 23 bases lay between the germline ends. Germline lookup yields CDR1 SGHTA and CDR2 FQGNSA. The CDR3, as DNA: TGTGCCAGCAGCCTCGGGGAGGCCACTCGTACGGGAAAACTGTTTTTT. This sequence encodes CASSLGEATRTGKLFF.

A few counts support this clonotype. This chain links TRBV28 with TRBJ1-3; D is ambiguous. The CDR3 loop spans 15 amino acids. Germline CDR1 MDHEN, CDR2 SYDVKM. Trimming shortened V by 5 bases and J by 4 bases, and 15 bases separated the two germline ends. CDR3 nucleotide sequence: TGTGCCAGCAGTCCCCCCACGCTTGGAGGAAACACCATATATTTT. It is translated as CASSPPTLGGNTIYF.

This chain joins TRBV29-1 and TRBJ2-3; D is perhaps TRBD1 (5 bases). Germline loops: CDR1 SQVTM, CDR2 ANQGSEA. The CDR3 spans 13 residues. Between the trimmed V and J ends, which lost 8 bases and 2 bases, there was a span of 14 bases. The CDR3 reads CSHLGVPTDTQYF. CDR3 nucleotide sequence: TGCAGCCACCTAGGGGTGCCCACAGATACGCAGTATTTT.

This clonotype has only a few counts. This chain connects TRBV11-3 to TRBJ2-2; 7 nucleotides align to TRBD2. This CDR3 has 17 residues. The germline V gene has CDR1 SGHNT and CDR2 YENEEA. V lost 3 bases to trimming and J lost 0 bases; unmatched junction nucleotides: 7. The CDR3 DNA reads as TGTGCCAGCAGCTTGGGCGGGGGAGGCTCGAACACCGGGGAGCTGTTTTTT. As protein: CASSLGGGGSNTGELFF. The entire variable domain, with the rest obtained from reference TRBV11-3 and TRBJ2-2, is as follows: EAGVVQSPRYKIIEKKQPVAFWCNPISGHNTLYWYLQNLGQGPELLIRYENEEAVDDSQLPKDRFSAERLKGVDSTLKIQPAELGDSAVYLCASSLGGGGSNTGELFFGEGSRLTVL.

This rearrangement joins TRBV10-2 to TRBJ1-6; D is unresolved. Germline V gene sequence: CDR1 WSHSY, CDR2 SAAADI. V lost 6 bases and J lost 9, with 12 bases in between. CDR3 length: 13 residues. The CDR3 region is CASRRNDGSPLHF. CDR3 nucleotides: TGCGCCAGCAGGAGGAATGACGGTTCACCCCTCCACTTT.

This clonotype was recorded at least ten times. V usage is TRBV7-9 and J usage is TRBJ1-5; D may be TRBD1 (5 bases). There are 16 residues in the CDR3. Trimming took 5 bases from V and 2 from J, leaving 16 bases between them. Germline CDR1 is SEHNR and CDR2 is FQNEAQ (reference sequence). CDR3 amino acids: CASSPWDAAGNQPQHF. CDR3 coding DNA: TGTGCCAGCAGCCCTTGGGACGCCGCTGGCAATCAGCCCCAGCATTTT.

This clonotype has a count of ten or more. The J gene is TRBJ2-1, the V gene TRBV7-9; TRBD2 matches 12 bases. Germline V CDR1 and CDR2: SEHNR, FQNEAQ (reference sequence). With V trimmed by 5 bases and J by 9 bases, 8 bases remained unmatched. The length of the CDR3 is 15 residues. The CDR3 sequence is CASSLRLAGDGEQFF. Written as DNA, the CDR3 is TGTGCCAGCAGCCTGCGACTAGCGGGAGACGGTGAGCAGTTCTTC.

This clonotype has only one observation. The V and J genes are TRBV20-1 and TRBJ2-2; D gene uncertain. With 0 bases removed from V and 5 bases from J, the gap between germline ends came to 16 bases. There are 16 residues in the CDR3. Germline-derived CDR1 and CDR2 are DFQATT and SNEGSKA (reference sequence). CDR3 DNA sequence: TGCAGTGCTAGAGATCGGCGGAAGGGCGCGACCGGGGAGCTGTTTTTT. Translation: CSARDRRKGATGELFF.

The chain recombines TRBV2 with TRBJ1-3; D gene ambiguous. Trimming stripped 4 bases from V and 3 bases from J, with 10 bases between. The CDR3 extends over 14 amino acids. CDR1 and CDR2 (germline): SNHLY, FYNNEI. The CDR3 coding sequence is TGTGCCAGCAGTGTCGACGCGGTTGGAAACACCATATATTTT. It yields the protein CASSVDAVGNTIYF.

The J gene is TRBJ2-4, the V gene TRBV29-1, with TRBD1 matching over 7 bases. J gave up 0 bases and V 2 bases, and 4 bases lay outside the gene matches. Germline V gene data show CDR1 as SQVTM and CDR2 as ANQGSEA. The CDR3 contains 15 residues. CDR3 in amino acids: CSVEHQGVAKNIQYF. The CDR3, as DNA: TGCAGCGTTGAACATCAGGGGGTAGCCAAAAACATTCAGTACTTC.

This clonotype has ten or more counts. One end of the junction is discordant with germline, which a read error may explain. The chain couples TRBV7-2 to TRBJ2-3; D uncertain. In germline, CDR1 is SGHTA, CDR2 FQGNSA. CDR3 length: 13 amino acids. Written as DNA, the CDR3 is TGTGCCAGCAGTTTAGGATCCACAGATACGCAGTATTTT. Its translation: CASSLGSTDTQYF.